This entry describes one TCR beta chain. The target antigen is unknown. The CDR3 is 16 amino acids. The ends were cut back, 0 bases at V and 0 bases at J, with 9 bases in the middle. Germline V CDR1 and CDR2: SGHTA, FQGTGA. The source of the sample is a study of blood T cells in healthy people across ages. Study findings and constraints: Estimates of total diversity, which came from one million sequenced T cells, were considered to be underestimates.

With a J-beta primer mix and a sample-barcoded 5' primer, a second PCR ran roughly 6 to 12 cycles. TCRdb fed the 5' RACE reads into MiXCR, producing one record per CDR3 protein. This sample carries 750,000 or so distinct CDR3 sequences, 20% to 30% of them seen once, and the ten largest clones take under 9.5%. These same records also appear under a second study, on T cells of mothers and their children. That paper notes: In this cohort, donors were a few healthy Caucasian mothers plus their six children.

The sequencing input was blood. The receptor's source is a boy younger than 18 in good health. The chain is built from TRBV7-3 and TRBJ2-1; perhaps TRBD1 as D (5 bases). Written as DNA, the CDR3 is TGTGCCAGCAGCTTAACTCCGACAGTCTCCTACAATGAGCAGTTCTTC. It specifies CASSLTPTVSYNEQFF. Together with reference TRBV7-3 and TRBJ2-1, the CDR3 gives the full variable domain: GAGVSQTPSNKVTEKGKYVELRCDPISGHTALYWYRQSLGQGPEFLIYFQGTGAADDSGLPNDRFFAVRPEGSVSTLKIQRTERGDSAVYLCASSLTPTVSYNEQFFGPGTRLTVL.